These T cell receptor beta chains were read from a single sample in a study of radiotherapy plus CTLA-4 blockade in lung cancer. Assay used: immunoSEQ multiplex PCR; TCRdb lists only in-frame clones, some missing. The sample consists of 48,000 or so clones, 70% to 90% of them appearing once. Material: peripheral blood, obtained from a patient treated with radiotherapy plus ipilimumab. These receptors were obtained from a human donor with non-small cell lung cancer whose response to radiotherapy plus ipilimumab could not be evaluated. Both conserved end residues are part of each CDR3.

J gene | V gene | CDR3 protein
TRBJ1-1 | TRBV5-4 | CASSAGQGDTEAFF
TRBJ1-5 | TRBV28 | CASGRAGGNQPQHF
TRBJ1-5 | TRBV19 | CASSIGDIRGDSNQPQHF
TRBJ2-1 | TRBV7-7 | CASSPLGWNEQFF
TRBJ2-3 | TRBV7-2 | CASSTRAGTDTQYF
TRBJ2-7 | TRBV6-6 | CASSGIRDRGPYEQYF
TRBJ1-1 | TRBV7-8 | CASSLVEGRLNTEAFF
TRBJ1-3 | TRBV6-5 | CASSYGRGIGNTIYF
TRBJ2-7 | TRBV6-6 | CACRDTVGEQYF
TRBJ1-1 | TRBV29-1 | CSVVRLRGWRTEAFF
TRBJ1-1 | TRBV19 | CASSQRGDRDTEAFF
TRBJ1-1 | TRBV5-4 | CASKYRGDTEAFF
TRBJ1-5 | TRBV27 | CASSLAHNQPQHF
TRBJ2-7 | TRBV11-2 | CASSLDRVYEQYF
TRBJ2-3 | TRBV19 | CASSTRTGSDTQYF
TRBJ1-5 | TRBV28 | CASSFPQPGNQPQHF
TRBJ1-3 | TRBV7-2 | CASSLRFGQGSGNTIYF
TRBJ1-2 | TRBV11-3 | CASSLESGYGYTF
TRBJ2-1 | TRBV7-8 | CASSLTGGADSYNEQFF
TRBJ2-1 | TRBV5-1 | CASSLAPRGGRSYNEQFF
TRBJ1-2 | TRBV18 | CASSPPGQGILYGYTF
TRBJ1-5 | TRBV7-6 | CASSLGSGDQPQHF
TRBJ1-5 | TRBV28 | CASSFSNQPQHF
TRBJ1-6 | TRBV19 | CASTLEGGSYNSPLHF
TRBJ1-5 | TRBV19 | CASSELRQGRQPQHF
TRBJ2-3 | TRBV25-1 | CASFDLNKSGWGGGCF
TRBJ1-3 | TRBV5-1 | CASSRTRDSGNTIYF
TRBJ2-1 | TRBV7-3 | CASSSTSGKGEQFF
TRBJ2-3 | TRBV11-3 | CASSLGLAGAPDTQYF
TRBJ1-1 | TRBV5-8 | CASSLGARQGARSEAFF
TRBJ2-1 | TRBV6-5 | CASSPSGGIYNEQFF
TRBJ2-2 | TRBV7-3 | CASSQTGTNTGELFF
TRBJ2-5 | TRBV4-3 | CASSPSLAGGPETQYF
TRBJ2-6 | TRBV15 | CATSRGEGLGTNVLTF
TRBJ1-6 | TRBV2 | CASRTGSGRSPLHF
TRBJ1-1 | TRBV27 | CASSFQGGGTEAFF
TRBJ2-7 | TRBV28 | CASTPYPGQSDEQYF
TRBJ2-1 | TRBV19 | CASSIGSSGIYEQFF
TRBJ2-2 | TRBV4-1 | CASSQEPWGQGNTGELFF
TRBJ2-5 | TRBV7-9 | CASREAGGEETQYF
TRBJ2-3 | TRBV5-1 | CASSLTEPGTDTQYF
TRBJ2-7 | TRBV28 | CASSNDDSYEQYF
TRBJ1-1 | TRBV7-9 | CASSPALGQGGTEAFF
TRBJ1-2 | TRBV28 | CASSLWGQGNYGYTF